This T cell receptor beta chain is drawn from a study of beta chain features in type 1 diabetes. This clone was observed a few times. What it recognizes is unknown. Isolation of CD4+ naive, central memory, regulatory and stem cell-like memory cells was achieved by sorting via CD45RO/CCR7/CD25/CD127/CD95/CD27. V shed 8 bases and J shed 4 bases, with 17 bases lying between them. The germline CDR1 and CDR2 sequences are MNHNY and SVGAGI (reference sequence). The CDR3 is 14 residues long. TCRB transcripts that were expressed got sequenced, as all of the isolated RNA had been reverse transcribed. TCRdb's table, derived via immunoSEQ multiplex PCR, lists solely in-frame clones and lacks some. The table shows more than 250,000 clones, with 14% occurring only once. Findings and limits, study-wide: In all four CD4+ subsets, TCRB CDR3 length was significantly, moderately reduced in type 1 diabetes.

This clonotype was sampled from a man between 25 and 39 years old with type 1 diabetes. This rearrangement joins TRBV6-6 to TRBJ1-2, with D possibly TRBD1 on 6 matching bases. Input material: naive CD4+ T cells from blood. The CDR3 reads CASGDSGRGYGYTF. CDR3 bases: TGTGCCAGCGGCGACAGTGGCAGGGGCTATGGCTACACCTTC.